One sample yielded the 18 T cell receptor beta chains listed below, sequenced in a study of T cell responses to AZD1222 COVID-19 vaccine. The data were produced by immunoSEQ multiplex PCR, yet TCRdb's version contains in-frame clones alone and is incomplete. The table includes approximately 110,000 clones, over 75% detected once. The source material was peripheral blood, sampled on day 0 of AZD1222 vaccination. The receptors come from an adult in good health.

The V and J genes are TRBV6-5 and TRBJ2-7; D gene ambiguous. The CDR3 loop spans 13 amino acids. Germline V gene data show CDR1 as MNHEY and CDR2 as SVGAGI. The V end lost 2 bases, the J end lost 3 bases, and 8 bases lay between the germline ends. This CDR3 reads CASSYGDLYEQYF. The CDR3 bases are TGTGCCAGCAGTTACGGGGATCTCTACGAGCAGTACTTC.

The V and J genes are TRBV6-5 and TRBJ1-5; D is unresolved. V was pared by 6 bases and J by 15 bases, with 24 bases between. The CDR3 is 14 amino acids. The germline V gene has CDR1 MNHEY and CDR2 SVGAGI. CDR3 bases: TGTGCCAGCAGCTATAATAATTGGGGATTTGCCCTGCATTTT. This sequence encodes CASSYNNWGFALHF.

This clone is deemed medium-sized. The V and J genes are TRBV7-9 and TRBJ2-7; 10 bases map to TRBD1. The CDR3 spans 14 residues. Looked up from germline, CDR1 is SEHNR and CDR2 is FQNEAQ (reference sequence). V trimming: 5 bases; J trimming: 6 bases; junction bases outside the gene matches: 7. DNA for the CDR3: TGTGCCAGCAGCACCGGGACAGGGGTCGGCGAGCAGTACTTC. Its protein is CASSTGTGVGEQYF.

The chain combines TRBV28 with TRBJ2-6; a possible D gene is TRBD1 (6 bases). This CDR3 spans 17 amino acids. In germline, CDR1 is MDHEN, CDR2 SYDVKM. The germline V and J ends were trimmed by 3 bases and 0 bases, with 12 bases remaining between them. In DNA form, the CDR3 reads TGTGCCAGCAGTTTGACGGGACAAAACTCTGGGGCCAACGTCCTGACTTTC. This translates into CASSLTGQNSGANVLTF.

This clone was recorded a few times. The chain is built from TRBV13 and TRBJ1-1, with a weak D call TRBD1 (6 bases). Germline V lookup: CDR1 PRHDT, CDR2 FYEKMQ (reference sequence). V was cut by 4 bases and J by 5 bases, with 14 bases left in between. The CDR3 runs to 14 residues. DNA of the CDR3: TGTGCCAGCAGCTCCCGCCTCAGGGGAACTGAAGCTTTCTTT. Residues: CASSSRLRGTEAFF. The whole variable domain, remainder taken from reference TRBV13 and TRBJ1-1, is AAGVIQSPRHLIKEKRETATLKCYPIPRHDTVYWYQQGPGQDPQFLISFYEKMQSDKGSIPDRFSAQQFSDYHSELNMSSLELGDSALYFCASSSRLRGTEAFFGQGTRLTVV.

The V gene is TRBV5-1, the J gene TRBJ2-2; 9 nucleotides agree with TRBD2. This CDR3 comprises 16 residues. Losses at the gene ends were 0 bases for V and 4 bases for J; bases not matched to a gene: 4. CDR1 is SGHRS and CDR2 is YFSETQ in the germline V gene. The DNA of the CDR3 is TGCGCCAGCAGCTTGGTTGCGGGGGGGCCCACCGGGGAGCTGTTTTTT. It codes for CASSLVAGGPTGELFF.

The CDR3: CASNQGGGYDGYTF. The CDR3, as DNA: TGTGCCAGTAATCAAGGCGGCGGGTATGATGGCTACACCTTC. The chain employs TRBV19 and TRBJ1-2; D is ambiguous. Trimming took 7 bases from V and 6 from J, leaving 18 bases between them. This CDR3 spans 14 amino acids. In germline, CDR1 is LNHDA, CDR2 SQIVND (reference sequence).

Of note for this clone: The same CDR3 arises from other DNA sequences in this sample as well. This sequence joins TRBV11-3 and TRBJ2-2, with D perhaps matching TRBD2 (5 bases). There are 12 residues in the CDR3. Trimming removed 5 bases from V and 6 bases from J, with 7 bases in between. Germline CDR1 SGHNT, CDR2 YENEEA. DNA of the CDR3: TGTGCCAGCAGCCTAGCCCCCGGGGAGCTGTTTTTT. Encoded protein: CASSLAPGELFF.

This clone was found a few times. The chain uses TRBV28 and TRBJ2-7; 9 nucleotides agree with TRBD1. Germline assignment: CDR1 MDHEN and CDR2 SYDVKM. After removal of 5 bases from V and 0 bases from J, the junction contained 5 bases not matched to a gene. The CDR3 has 15 residues. The CDR3 nucleotides read TGTGCCAGCAGTACCTCGGGACAGGGCTCCTACGAGCAGTACTTC. This translates into CASSTSGQGSYEQYF.

CDR3 DNA sequence: TGCGCCAGCAGCTTGGTGGCCCTTATGAACACTGAAGCTTTCTTT. This sequence encodes CASSLVALMNTEAFF. V is TRBV5-1 and J is TRBJ1-1, with D uncertain. Germline V lookup: CDR1 SGHRS, CDR2 YFSETQ. This CDR3 has 15 amino acids. V was trimmed by 0 bases and J by 0 bases, leaving 9 bases between them.

CDR3 DNA sequence: TGTGCCAGCAGCCAAGAACGGATTTCACCCCTCCACTTT. It specifies CASSQERISPLHF. The rearrangement joins TRBV14 to TRBJ1-6; unclear D gene. The ends were cut back, 0 bases at V and 9 bases at J, with 6 bases in the middle. Germline V lookup: CDR1 SGHDN, CDR2 FVKESK. The CDR3 consists of 13 residues.

The chain links TRBV24-1 to TRBJ2-1; D is perhaps TRBD1 or TRBD2 (5 bases each). The ends were cut back, 10 bases at V and 8 bases at J, with 23 bases in the middle. CDR3 length: 15 amino acids. The germline V gene encodes CDR1 KGHDR and CDR2 SFDVKD. The CDR3 sequence: CATGSREGTQDEQFF. In DNA form, the CDR3 reads TGTGCCACTGGCTCTCGAGAGGGCACACAGGATGAGCAGTTCTTC.

This chain connects TRBV11-2 to TRBJ1-1; weak D call: TRBD1 (5 bases). CDR1 SGHAT and CDR2 FQNNGV come from the germline V gene. The V end lost 8 bases, the J end lost 8 bases, and 18 bases lay between the germline ends. The CDR3 spans 13 residues. The CDR3 is CASGKRGAAEAFF. Here the CDR3 DNA reads TGTGCCAGCGGCAAGCGAGGGGCCGCCGAAGCTTTCTTT.

The rearrangement joins TRBV28 to TRBJ1-5, with a tentative D call TRBD1 (6 bases). V was shortened by 6 bases and J by 5 bases, with 17 bases between the two germline ends. CDR1 and CDR2 from the germline V gene are MDHEN and SYDVKM. CDR3 length: 15 amino acids. CDR3 region: CASRFTGTQDQPQHF. CDR3 coding DNA: TGTGCCAGCAGATTTACAGGGACGCAAGATCAGCCCCAGCATTTT.

The chain carries TRBV6-5 and TRBJ1-5; D not resolved. Germline CDR1 and CDR2: MNHEY and SVGAGI. The CDR3 consists of 14 residues. Deletions cut 6 bases from V and 9 bases from J, with 18 bases between. The CDR3 DNA reads TGTGCCAGCAGCCTTTCTCGGTCCGGCGGGCCCCAGCATTTT. Translating gives CASSLSRSGGPQHF.

This chain joins TRBV18 and TRBJ1-2; D remains ambiguous. The germline V gene has CDR1 KGHSH and CDR2 LQKENI. Between the trimmed V and J ends, which lost 3 bases and 8 bases, there was a span of 13 bases. There are 13 residues in the CDR3. In DNA, the CDR3 is TGTGCCAGCTCACCTAGGCCCCTAGAGGGCTACACCTTC. Translating gives CASSPRPLEGYTF.

Comments on this clone: Distinct nucleotide sequences in the sample also encode this CDR3. J is TRBJ2-7 and V is TRBV19; maybe TRBD2 (5 bases). CDR3 size: 12 residues. The V end was cut by 6 bases, the J end by 4 bases, with 10 bases between. Per the germline V gene, CDR1 is LNHDA and CDR2 is SQIVND (reference sequence). The CDR3 loop reads CASSLRGYEQYF. As DNA, the CDR3 is TGTGCCAGTAGCCTCCGGGGTTACGAGCAGTACTTC. Using reference TRBV19 and TRBJ2-7 for the parts outside the CDR3, the full variable domain is DGGITQSPKYLFRKEGQNVTLSCEQNLNHDAMYWYRQDPGQGLRLIYYSQIVNDFQKGDIAEGYSVSREKKESFPLTVTSAQKNPTAFYLCASSLRGYEQYFGPGTRLTVT.

V usage is TRBV28 and J usage is TRBJ2-1; 7 positions agree with TRBD1. Germline values: CDR1 MDHEN, CDR2 SYDVKM. V lost 5 bases to trimming and J lost 7 bases; unmatched junction nucleotides: 14. This CDR3 comprises 16 residues. CDR3 residues: CASSAQTGEKGNEQFF. The CDR3 nucleotides read TGTGCCAGCAGTGCTCAAACAGGGGAGAAGGGTAATGAGCAGTTCTTC.